This T cell receptor beta chain came from a study of blood T cells in healthy people across ages. The second PCR ran about 6 to 12 cycles with a sample-barcoded 5' primer and J-beta primers. Each of the cDNA molecules was tagged by a template-switch adaptor with 12 random nucleotides. TCRdb itself ran the 5' RACE reads through MiXCR, one entry per CDR3 protein. The sample yields roughly 800,000 distinct CDR3 sequences, more than 45% seen once. Healthy individuals of Caucasian origin from Russia, aged about 6 to 95, served as donors. Sequencing was performed on blood. The sequence was obtained from a young man in good health.

Here the CDR3 DNA reads TGCAGTGCTAGAGTAGGGGGGACCGGATACCAAGAGACCCAGTACTTC. It encodes CSARVGGTGYQETQYF. The rearrangement uses TRBV20-1 and TRBJ2-5; D could derive from TRBD1 or TRBD2 (6 bases each). The CDR3 is 16 residues long. Trimming took 1 base from V and 0 from J, leaving 15 bases between them. The germline V gene has CDR1 DFQATT and CDR2 SNEGSKA (reference sequence).